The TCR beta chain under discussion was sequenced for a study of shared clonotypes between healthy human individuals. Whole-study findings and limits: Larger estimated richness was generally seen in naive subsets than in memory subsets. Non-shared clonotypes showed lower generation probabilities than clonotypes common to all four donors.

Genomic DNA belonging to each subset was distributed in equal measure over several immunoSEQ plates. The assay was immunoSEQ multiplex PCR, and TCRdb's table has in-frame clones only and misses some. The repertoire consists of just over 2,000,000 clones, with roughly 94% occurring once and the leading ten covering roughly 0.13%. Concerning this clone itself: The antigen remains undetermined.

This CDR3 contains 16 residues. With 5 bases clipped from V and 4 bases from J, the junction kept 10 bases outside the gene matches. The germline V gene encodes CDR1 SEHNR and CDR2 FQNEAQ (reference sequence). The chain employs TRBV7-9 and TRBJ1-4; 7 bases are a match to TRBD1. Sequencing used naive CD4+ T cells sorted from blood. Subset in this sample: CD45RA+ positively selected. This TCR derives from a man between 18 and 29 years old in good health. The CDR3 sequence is CASSPGSGTVNEKLFF. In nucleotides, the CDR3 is TGTGCCAGCAGCCCCGGTAGCGGGACAGTTAATGAAAAACTGTTTTTT.